The clone carrying this T cell receptor (beta chain) was picked up one time. The CDR3 runs to 13 residues. J lost 8 bases, V lost 2 bases, and 4 bases had no gene match. In the original processing: The authors estimated nucleated cell counts from reference gene primer amplification. Some clones are missing from TCRdb's copy, which holds only in-frame ones; the method was immunoSEQ multiplex PCR. The V and J calls and the clone size are those of that table, but D and trimming were determined from the DNA. Found here are roughly 250,000 clones, approximately 80% of them singletons; the top ten hold around 4.7%. This record belongs to a study of blood T cell repertoires in COVID-19. Study-wide context: PBMCs, B-cell-depleted T cells, or T cells were the source of the cDNA or gDNA that made up the material.

The clonotype comes from a woman in her 70s with acute or convalescent COVID-19. The rearrangement uses TRBV12-3 or TRBV12-4 and TRBJ1-2; 8 nucleotides match TRBD1. Source material: peripheral blood. The CDR3 protein is CASSLSGGQGYTF. The CDR3 DNA sequence: TGTGCCAGCAGTTTATCAGGGGGCCAGGGCTACACCTTC.